These 6 T cell receptor beta chains came from one sample sequenced in a study of T cell changes during pregnancy in multiple sclerosis. This table comes from immunoSEQ multiplex PCR, and its TCRdb copy is limited to in-frame clones, with some not included. This sample has roughly 80,000 clones, with 75% to 90% found just once. The sequences come from peripheral blood, collected before pregnancy. These receptors all come from a female donor with multiple sclerosis, enrolled in a pregnancy study.

The V and J genes are TRBV18 and TRBJ2-6; D ambiguous. The CDR3 is 14 residues long. In germline, CDR1 is KGHSH, CDR2 LQKENI. V dropped 3 bases and J dropped 0 bases, with 3 bases sitting between them. The CDR3 loop is CASSPYSGANVLTF. The CDR3, as DNA: TGTGCCAGCTCACCTTACTCTGGGGCCAACGTCCTGACTTTC. Full variable domain (outside the CDR3, taken from reference TRBV18 and TRBJ2-6): NAGVMQNPRHLVRRRGQEARLRCSPMKGHSHVYWYRQLPEEGLKFMVYLQKENIIDESGMPKERFSAEFPKEGPSILRIQQVVRGDSAAYFCASSPYSGANVLTFGAGSRLTVL.

J is TRBJ2-1 and V is TRBV7-9; D ambiguous. The germline V gene has CDR1 SEHNR and CDR2 FQNEAQ (reference sequence). V was clipped by 5 bases and J by 7 bases, with 12 bases between them. This CDR3 spans 13 amino acids. The CDR3 sequence: CASSPILRNEQFF. DNA of the CDR3: TGTGCCAGCAGCCCTATTCTCAGGAATGAGCAGTTCTTC.

This sequence joins TRBV10-2 and TRBJ2-1; 8 bases are a match to TRBD1. The CDR3 runs to 16 residues. Losses at the gene ends were 2 bases for V and 8 bases for J; bases not matched to a gene: 11. From germline, CDR1 is WSHSY and CDR2 SAAADI. Here the CDR3 DNA reads TGCGCCAGCAGTGAGCACTCCAGGGGGCGACGCGATGAGCAGTTCTTC. It specifies CASSEHSRGRRDEQFF.

The gene calls are TRBV28 and TRBJ2-2, with TRBD1 as a possible D gene (6 bases). V was pared by 8 bases and J by 1 base, with 8 bases between. The CDR3 is 13 amino acids. Germline-derived CDR1 and CDR2 are MDHEN and SYDVKM. CDR3 in amino acids: CASLTGNTGELFF. CDR3 sequence (DNA): TGTGCCAGCCTGACAGGGAACACCGGGGAGCTGTTTTTT.

CDR3 bases: TGTGCCAGCAGTGAATCGGCTAACTATGGCTACACCTTC. It is translated as CASSESANYGYTF. The chain couples TRBV25-1 to TRBJ1-2; unclear D gene. Trimming took off 1 base at V and 0 bases at J, with 3 bases between the two ends. The CDR3 covers 13 residues. Germline assignment: CDR1 MGHDK and CDR2 SYGVNS.

This clone occurred a few times. The V call is TRBV9, the J call TRBJ1-1, with 8 bases that match TRBD1. There are 13 residues in the CDR3. V was clipped by 4 bases and J by 5 bases; unmatched bases: 4. Germline V CDR1 and CDR2: SGDLS, YYNGEE. The CDR3 loop reads CASSQTGVTEAFF. CDR3 nucleotides: TGTGCCAGCAGCCAGACAGGGGTGACTGAAGCTTTCTTT.